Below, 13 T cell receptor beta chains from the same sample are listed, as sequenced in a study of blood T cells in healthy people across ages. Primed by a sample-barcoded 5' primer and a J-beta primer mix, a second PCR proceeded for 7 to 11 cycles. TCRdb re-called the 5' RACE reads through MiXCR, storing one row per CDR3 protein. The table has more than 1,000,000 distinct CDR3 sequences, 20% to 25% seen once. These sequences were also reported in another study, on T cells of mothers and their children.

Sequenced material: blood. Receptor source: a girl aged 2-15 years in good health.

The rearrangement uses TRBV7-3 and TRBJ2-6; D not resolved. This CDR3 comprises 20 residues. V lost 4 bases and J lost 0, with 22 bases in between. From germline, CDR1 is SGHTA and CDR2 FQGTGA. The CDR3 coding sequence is TGTGCCAGCAGCTCAGTTAGCTTATTGACGGATTCCTCTGGGGCCAACGTCCTGACTTTC. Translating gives CASSSVSLLTDSSGANVLTF.

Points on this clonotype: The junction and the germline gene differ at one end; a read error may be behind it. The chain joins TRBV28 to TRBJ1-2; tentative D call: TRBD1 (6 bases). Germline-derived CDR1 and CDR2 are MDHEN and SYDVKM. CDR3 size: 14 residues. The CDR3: CTSSFAGANYGYTF. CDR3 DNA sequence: TGTACCAGCAGTTTCGCAGGGGCTAACTATGGCTACACCTTC.

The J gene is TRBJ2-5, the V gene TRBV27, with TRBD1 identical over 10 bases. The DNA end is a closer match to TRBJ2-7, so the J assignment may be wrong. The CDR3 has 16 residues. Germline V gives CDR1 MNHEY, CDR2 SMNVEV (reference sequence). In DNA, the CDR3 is TGTGCCAGCAGCCCCTATCAGGGACAGGGGTGGTACGAGCAGTACTTC. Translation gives CASSPYQGQGWYEQYF.

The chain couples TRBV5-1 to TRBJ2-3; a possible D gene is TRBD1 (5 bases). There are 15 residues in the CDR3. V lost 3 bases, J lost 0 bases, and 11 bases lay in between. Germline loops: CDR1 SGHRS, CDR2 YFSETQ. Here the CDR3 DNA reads TGCGCCAGCAGCTCAAGACAGCCTAGCACAGATACGCAGTATTTT. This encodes CASSSRQPSTDTQYF.

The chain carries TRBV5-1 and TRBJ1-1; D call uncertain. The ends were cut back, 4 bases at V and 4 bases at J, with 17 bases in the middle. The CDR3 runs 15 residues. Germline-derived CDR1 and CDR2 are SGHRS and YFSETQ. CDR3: CASSALPDSGTEAFF. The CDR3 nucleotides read TGCGCCAGCAGCGCACTGCCAGATTCGGGCACTGAAGCTTTCTTT.

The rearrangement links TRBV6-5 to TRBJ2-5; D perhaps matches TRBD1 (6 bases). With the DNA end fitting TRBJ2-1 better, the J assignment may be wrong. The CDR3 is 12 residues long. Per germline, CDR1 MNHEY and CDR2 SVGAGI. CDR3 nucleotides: TGTGCCAGCAGACACAGGGTGAATGAGCAGTTCTTC. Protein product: CASRHRVNEQFF.

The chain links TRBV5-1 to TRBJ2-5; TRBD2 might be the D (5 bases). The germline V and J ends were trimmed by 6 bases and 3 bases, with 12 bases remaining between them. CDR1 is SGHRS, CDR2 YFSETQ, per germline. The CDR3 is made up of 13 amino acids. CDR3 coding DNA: TGCGCCAGCATCCGGACTGCTAAAGAGACCCAGTACTTC. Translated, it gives CASIRTAKETQYF.

As DNA, the CDR3 is TGTGCCAGCACCCTGATGGGCGGGAGGATCTCCGGGGAGCTGTTTTTT. Protein product: CASTLMGGRISGELFF. This sequence joins TRBV5-5 and TRBJ2-2, with 8 positions matching TRBD2. With V trimmed by 6 bases and J by 6 bases, 13 bases remained unmatched. The CDR3 spans 16 residues. From germline, CDR1 is SGHKS and CDR2 YYEKEE (reference sequence). The full variable domain, with the rest looked up from reference TRBV5-5 and TRBJ2-2, is DAGVTQSPTHLIKTRGQQVTLRCSPISGHKSVSWYQQVLGQGPQFIFQYYEKEERGRGNFPDRFSARQFPNYSSELNVNALLLGDSALYLCASTLMGGRISGELFFGEGSRLTVL.

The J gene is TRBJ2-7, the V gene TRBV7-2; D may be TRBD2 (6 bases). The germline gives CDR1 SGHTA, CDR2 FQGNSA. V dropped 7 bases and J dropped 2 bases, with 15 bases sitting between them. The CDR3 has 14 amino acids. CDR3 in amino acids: CASNLGGQTYEQYF. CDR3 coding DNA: TGTGCCAGCAATCTCGGGGGTCAGACCTACGAGCAGTACTTC. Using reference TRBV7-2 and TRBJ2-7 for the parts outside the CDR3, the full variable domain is GAGVSQSPSNKVTEKGKDVELRCDPISGHTALYWYRQSLGQGLEFLIYFQGNSAPDKSGLPSDRFSAERTGGSVSTLTIQRTQQEDSAVYLCASNLGGQTYEQYFGPGTRLTVT.

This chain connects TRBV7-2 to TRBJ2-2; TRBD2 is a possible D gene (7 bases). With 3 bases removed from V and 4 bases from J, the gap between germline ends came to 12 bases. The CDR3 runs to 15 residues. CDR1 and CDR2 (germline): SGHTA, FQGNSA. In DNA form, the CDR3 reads TGTGCCAGCAGCTTGCGGGGGCCATCCACCGGGGAGCTGTTTTTT. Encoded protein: CASSLRGPSTGELFF.

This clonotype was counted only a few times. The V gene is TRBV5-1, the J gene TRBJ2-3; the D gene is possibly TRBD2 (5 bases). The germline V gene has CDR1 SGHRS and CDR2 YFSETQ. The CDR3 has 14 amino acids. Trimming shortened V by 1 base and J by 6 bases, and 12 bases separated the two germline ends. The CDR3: CASSLRSSGDTQYF. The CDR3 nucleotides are TGCGCCAGCAGCTTGCGTTCCTCGGGGGATACGCAGTATTTT.

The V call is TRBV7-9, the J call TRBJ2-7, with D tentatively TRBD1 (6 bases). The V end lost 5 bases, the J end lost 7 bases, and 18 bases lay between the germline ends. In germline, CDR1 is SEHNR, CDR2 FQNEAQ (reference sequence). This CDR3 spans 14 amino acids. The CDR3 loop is CASSPHPQGLEQYF. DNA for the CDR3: TGTGCCAGCAGCCCCCACCCCCAGGGGCTTGAGCAGTACTTC.

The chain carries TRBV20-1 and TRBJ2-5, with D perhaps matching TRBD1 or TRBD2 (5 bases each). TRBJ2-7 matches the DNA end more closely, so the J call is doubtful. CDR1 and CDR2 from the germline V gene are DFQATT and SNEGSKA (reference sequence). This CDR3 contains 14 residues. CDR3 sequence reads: CSASWDPLAYEQYF. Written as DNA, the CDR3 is TGCAGTGCTAGCTGGGACCCCCTAGCCTACGAGCAGTACTTC.